This T cell receptor beta chain was sequenced during a study of control samples from healthy donors and cancer patients. Profiling relied on immunoSEQ multiplex PCR, and the TCRdb table lists in-frame clones only, not all of them. The sample carries about 82,000 clones, roughly 94% recorded once. The CDR3 has 15 residues. Germline lookup yields CDR1 MDHEN and CDR2 SYDVKM. Trimming left V 1 base short and J 6 bases short, with 10 bases between. Sequenced material: blood. The clonotype originates from a woman aged 18-35 years in good health. This chain links TRBV28 with TRBJ1-6; tentatively, D is TRBD1 (5 bases). The CDR3 DNA reads as TGTGCCAGCAGTTTATACAGCGGGGGTAATTCACCCCTCCACTTT. Translation: CASSLYSGGNSPLHF. The entire variable domain, with the rest obtained from reference TRBV28 and TRBJ1-6, is as follows: DVKVTQSSRYLVKRTGEKVFLECVQDMDHENMFWYRQDPGLGLRLIYFSYDVKMKEKGDIPEGYSVSREKKERFSLILESASTNQTSMYLCASSLYSGGNSPLHFGNGTRLTVT.